These T cell receptor beta chains were read from a single sample in a study of blood T cell repertoires in COVID-19. Here immunoSEQ multiplex PCR was the method, and the copy in TCRdb shows in-frame clones only, minus some. The data show about 150,000 clones, with more than 80% seen just once and 2.2% held by the top ten. Material: peripheral blood. These receptors were obtained from a man aged 65-85 years with acute or convalescent COVID-19. The CDR3 runs from the conserved cysteine through the conserved F or W. D genes are given only for firm matches. Clone size is given for some rows only: seen once, a few or many times, or a class if the clone is expanded.

V gene	D gene	clone size	J gene	CDR3 length	CDR3 DNA	CDR3 protein
TRBV19	.	.	TRBJ1-1	14	TGTGCCAGTAGTAGACAGAATTCTAACACTGAAGCTTTCTTT	CASSRQNSNTEAFF
TRBV30	.	.	TRBJ1-4	15	TGTGCCTGGAGTGTAAGGGGCGGGGGCCGGGAAAAACTGTTTTTT	CAWSVRGGGREKLFF
TRBV13	.	.	TRBJ1-4	13	TGTGCCAGCGGGGAGACAACTAATGAAAAACTGTTTTTT	CASGETTNEKLFF
TRBV6-5	.	.	TRBJ1-6	14	TGTGCCAGCGGCACAGGGTCGGACAATTCACCCCTCCACTTT	CASGTGSDNSPLHF
TRBV11-2	TRBD1	once	TRBJ2-7	17	TGTGCCAGCAGCTCCCTACCCCCGGGACAGGGCTCCTACGAGCAGTACTTC	CASSSLPPGQGSYEQYF
TRBV7-9	TRBD1	.	TRBJ2-3	15	TGTGCCAGCAGCCCGATACTGACAGGGGCAGATACGCAGTATTTT	CASSPILTGADTQYF
TRBV5-1	TRBD1	.	TRBJ2-2	18	TGCGCCAGCAGCTACCCGACGCCGACAGGGGCGAACACCGGGGAGCTGTTTTTT	CASSYPTPTGANTGELFF
TRBV29-1	TRBD2	.	TRBJ2-7	14	TGCAGCGTTGGGACTAGCGGGAGTGGCTACGAGCAGTACTTC	CSVGTSGSGYEQYF
TRBV5-4	.	.	TRBJ2-7	15	TGTGCCAGCAGCTTATCGACTAGGGGCCTCTACGAGCAGTACTTC	CASSLSTRGLYEQYF
TRBV7-9	.	.	TRBJ1-2	12	TGTGCCAGCAGCTTAGTCCCCGACAGCTACACCTTC	CASSLVPDSYTF
TRBV19	.	.	TRBJ2-2	14	TGTGCCAGCTGGGGGACACCGAACACCGGGGAGCTGTTTTTT	CASWGTPNTGELFF
TRBV20-1	TRBD1	.	TRBJ1-2	14	TGCAGTGCTAGTCGGGACAGGGGGAACTATGGCTACACCTTC	CSASRDRGNYGYTF
TRBV7-8	.	.	TRBJ2-7	13	TGTGCCAGCAGCTTAGAGCGTAATTACGAGCAGTACTTC	CASSLERNYEQYF
TRBV5-1	.	.	TRBJ1-2	15	TGCGCCAGCAGCCCAAACGTGCAGGGCTTGCTTGGCTACACCTTC	CASSPNVQGLLGYTF
TRBV27	.	.	TRBJ1-1	12	TGTGCCAGCTACAGGGAGCGGAGTGAAGCTTTCTTT	CASYRERSEAFF
TRBV7-8	TRBD2	.	TRBJ2-7	14	TGTGCCAGCAGCCCGACTAGCGTCCCCTACGAGCAGTACTTC	CASSPTSVPYEQYF
TRBV7-9	.	once	TRBJ1-4	15	TGTGCCAGCAGCTTAGGCGACTCACTTTGGGAAAAACTGTTTTTT	CASSLGDSLWEKLFF
TRBV19	TRBD2	.	TRBJ2-3	17	TGTGCCAGTAGTATAGTAGGCAGCGGGAGTTTAACAGATACGCAGTATTTT	CASSIVGSGSLTDTQYF
TRBV18	TRBD1	.	TRBJ2-2	17	TGTGCCAGCTCACCCCCGGACAGGGGCGAAACCACCGGGGAGCTGTTTTTT	CASSPPDRGETTGELFF
TRBV11-2	.	.	TRBJ1-1	15	TGTGCCAGCAGCTTACGACAGGTGACGAACACTGAAGCTTTCTTT	CASSLRQVTNTEAFF
TRBV10-1	.	.	TRBJ2-3	15	TGCGCCAGCAGTGACACAGGCGCCCGCACAGATACGCAGTATTTT	CASSDTGARTDTQYF
TRBV3-1/TRBV3-2	TRBD2	.	TRBJ2-3	14	TGTGCCAGCAGCCACAGCGGGGCTGCAGATACGCAGTATTTT	CASSHSGAADTQYF